The rows below give T cell receptor beta chains drawn from one sample of a study of T cells in Graves' hyperthyroidism and ophthalmopathy. One entry per CDR3 protein results from TCRdb running MiXCR on the multiplex PCR reads. This table holds 700,000 or so distinct CDR3 sequences, roughly 15% found once. The sample consisted of blood. Source of these receptors: a woman aged 45 to 65 with Graves' ophthalmopathy. The CDR3 runs from the conserved cysteine through the conserved F or W. A D gene is named only where the DNA matches it firmly. Clone size, where shown, is once, few, many, or a class for clones that have expanded.

TRBD1,TRBJ2-7,TRBV5-5,many,TGTGCCAGCAGCTTGCAGGGGGCTTTTTACGAGCAGTACTTC,CASSLQGAFYEQYF
NA,TRBJ2-1,TRBV6-1,many,TGTGCCAGCAGTACCCTAGCGCGCATCCCGTGGAATGAGCAGTTCTTC,CASSTLARIPWNEQFF
NA,TRBJ1-5,TRBV5-1,NA,TGCGCCAGCAGCAAAGAGGGACCACAGCTGGGTCAGCCCCAGCATTTT,CASSKEGPQLGQPQHF
NA,TRBJ2-7,TRBV18,many,TGTGCCAGCTCACCCAGGGGTCTCGACGAGCAGTACTTC,CASSPRGLDEQYF
NA,TRBJ2-5,TRBV12-3/TRBV12-4,many,TGTGCCAGCCGTCGGGCGGGACGGGAGACCCAGTACTTC,CASRRAGRETQYF
NA,TRBJ2-3,TRBV29-1,few,TGCAGCGCCGCAAGGGGCACAGATACGCAGTATTTT,CSAARGTDTQYF
TRBD1,TRBJ2-5,TRBV5-4,few,TGTGCCAGCAGCTTGAGTGGACAGGGTCGCCAAGAGACCCAGTACTTC,CASSLSGQGRQETQYF
NA,TRBJ1-1,TRBV28,many,TGTGCCAGCAGTTTCCGTCTTGAAGCTTTCTTT,CASSFRLEAFF
TRBD1,TRBJ2-3,TRBV6-2/TRBV6-3,NA,TGTGCCAGCATGGACAGGGACACAGATACGCAGTATTTT,CASMDRDTDTQYF
NA,TRBJ2-7,TRBV7-9,NA,TGTGCCAGCCGCAGAGTCGTGGGCGAGCAGTACTTC,CASRRVVGEQYF
TRBD1,TRBJ2-1,TRBV20-1,NA,TGCAGTGCTAGAGCCGGGACAGGGGGCCATGAGCAGTTCTTC,CSARAGTGGHEQFF
NA,TRBJ1-2,TRBV7-9,few,TGTGCCAGCAGCTCCATGGGACCGGATAACTATGGCTACACCTTC,CASSSMGPDNYGYTF
TRBD1,TRBJ2-7,TRBV7-9,many,TGTGCCAGCAGCTTCGGGACAGGGTCCTACGAGCAGTACTTC,CASSFGTGSYEQYF
TRBD1,TRBJ2-2,TRBV28,few,TGTGCCAGCAGTTTGTCGGGACAGCCTAACACCGGGGAGCTGTTTTTT,CASSLSGQPNTGELFF
NA,TRBJ2-7,TRBV7-9,many,TGTGCCAGCAGCCCCGGACGGGGGAAATACGAGCAGTACTTC,CASSPGRGKYEQYF
TRBD2,TRBJ2-3,TRBV30,many,TGTGCCTGGAGTACCAGAGCGGGAGAGGGGACAGATACGCAGTATTTT,CAWSTRAGEGTDTQYF
NA,TRBJ1-1,TRBV27,many,TGTGCCAGCAGTTCCGACTCGAACACTGAAGCTTTCTTT,CASSSDSNTEAFF
NA,TRBJ1-5,TRBV10-3,many,TGTGCCATCAGTGATGAGGGTGGGAGCAATCAGCCCCAGCATTTT,CAISDEGGSNQPQHF
NA,TRBJ1-3,TRBV6-1,NA,TGTGCCAGCAACCCCAACCTCTCTGGAAACACCATATATTTT,CASNPNLSGNTIYF
NA,TRBJ2-7,TRBV10-3,few,TGTGCCATCACTAACAGTGGACAGTCTGGGAGCTACGAGCAGTACTTC,CAITNSGQSGSYEQYF
NA,TRBJ2-5,TRBV3-1,many,TGTGCCAGCAGCCAAGACCCCCTAGCCCAAGAGACCCAGTACTTC,CASSQDPLAQETQYF
NA,TRBJ2-1,TRBV24-1,many,TGTGCCACCAGTGATTTGCTGAGAGGGCCTGAGCAGTTCTTC,CATSDLLRGPEQFF
TRBD2,TRBJ2-3,TRBV27,many,TGTGCCAGCAGTTTATCGAGAGGTGTTAGCGGGACAAACACAGATACGCAGTATTTT,CASSLSRGVSGTNTDTQYF
NA,TRBJ1-4,TRBV5-1,NA,TGCGCCAGCAGCTACGGCGCGGGCGGTGAAAAACTGTTTTTT,CASSYGAGGEKLFF
NA,TRBJ2-7,TRBV5-1,NA,TGCGCCAGCAGCTTGGAACTGGAGGGGGAGCAGTACTTC,CASSLELEGEQYF
TRBD1,TRBJ1-5,TRBV20-1,NA,TGCAGTGCCGAGGGGGACAGAAGCAATCAGCCCCAGCATTTT,CSAEGDRSNQPQHF
NA,TRBJ2-7,TRBV27,few,TGTGCCAGCAGACAGGTTTCTCTCTCCTACGAGCAGTACTTC,CASRQVSLSYEQYF
TRBD2,TRBJ2-2,TRBV19,NA,TGTGCCAGTAGTAAAGGACTAGCGGGAGACGAAACCGGGGAGCTGTTTTTT,CASSKGLAGDETGELFF
NA,TRBJ1-1,TRBV15,many,TGTGCCACCAGCAAGGGACATAACACTGAAGCTTTCTTT,CATSKGHNTEAFF
NA,TRBJ1-5,TRBV27,few,TGTGCCAGCAGGGGGGGCAACAATCAGCCCCAGCATTTT,CASRGGNNQPQHF
NA,TRBJ1-1,TRBV20-1,few,TGCAGTGCTAGAGGGCGGCGGACGAACACTGAAGCTCTCTTT,CSARGRRTNTEALF
TRBD2,TRBJ2-7,TRBV7-2,many,TGTGCCAGCAGCTTAAGCCGGGGGGAAGGCTACGAGCAGTACTTC,CASSLSRGEGYEQYF
NA,TRBJ1-4,TRBV12-3/TRBV12-4,few,TGTGCCAGCAGTTTCTTTTTGGGGGGGATTGCAACTAATGAAAAACTGTTTTTT,CASSFFLGGIATNEKLFF
NA,TRBJ2-2,TRBV7-6,NA,TGTGCCAGCAGCTTATGGCCCGGTGGGGTAGGTTTCACCGGGGAGCTGTTTTTT,CASSLWPGGVGFTGELFF
NA,TRBJ2-5,TRBV11-2,NA,TGTGCCAGCAGCCAAGATCCTCCCCGGGGCGGGTCAGAGACCCAGTACTTC,CASSQDPPRGGSETQYF
TRBD1,TRBJ2-5,TRBV7-9,many,TGTGCCAGCAGTACCCGGGACAGCCAAGAGACCCAGTACTTC,CASSTRDSQETQYF
NA,TRBJ1-1,TRBV6-1,many,TGTGCCAGCAGAACACTTCCGGGCGGGATGAACACTGAAGCTTTCTTT,CASRTLPGGMNTEAFF
NA,TRBJ1-1,TRBV20-1,many,TGCAGTGCTAGGAATCGGGCAAGGAAGAACACTGAAGCTTTCTTT,CSARNRARKNTEAFF
NA,TRBJ1-1,TRBV28,many,TGTGCCAGCAGTTTAATACAGGGCAACACTGAAGCTTTCTTT,CASSLIQGNTEAFF
NA,TRBJ2-3,TRBV7-3,many,TGTGCCAGCAGCTTAGGAACGGGGGATACGCAGTATTTT,CASSLGTGDTQYF
TRBD2,TRBJ2-3,TRBV7-3,many,TGTGCCAGCAGCCTCTTAGCGGGCAGCACAGATACGCAGTATTTT,CASSLLAGSTDTQYF
TRBD2,TRBJ2-1,TRBV5-6,once,TGTGCCAGCAGCTTGGAGCTAGCGGGAGAGGTCAATGAGCAGTTCTTC,CASSLELAGEVNEQFF
TRBD2,TRBJ2-7,TRBV28,many,TGTGCCAGCAGTTCCTCCGGGACTAGAACCGAGCAGTACTTC,CASSSSGTRTEQYF